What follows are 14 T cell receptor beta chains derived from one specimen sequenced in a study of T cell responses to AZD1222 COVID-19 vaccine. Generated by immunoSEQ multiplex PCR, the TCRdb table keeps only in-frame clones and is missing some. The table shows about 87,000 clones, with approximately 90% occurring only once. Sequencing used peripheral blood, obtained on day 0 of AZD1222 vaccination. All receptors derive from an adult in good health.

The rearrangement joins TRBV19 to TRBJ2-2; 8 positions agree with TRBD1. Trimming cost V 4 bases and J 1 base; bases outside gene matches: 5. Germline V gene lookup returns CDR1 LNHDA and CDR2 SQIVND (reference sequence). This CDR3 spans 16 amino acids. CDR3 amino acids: CASSTNRGRNTGELFF. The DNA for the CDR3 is TGTGCCAGTAGTACGAACAGGGGGAGGAACACCGGGGAGCTGTTTTTT. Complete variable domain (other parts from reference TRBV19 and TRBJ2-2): DGGITQSPKYLFRKEGQNVTLSCEQNLNHDAMYWYRQDPGQGLRLIYYSQIVNDFQKGDIAEGYSVSREKKESFPLTVTSAQKNPTAFYLCASSTNRGRNTGELFFGEGSRLTVL.

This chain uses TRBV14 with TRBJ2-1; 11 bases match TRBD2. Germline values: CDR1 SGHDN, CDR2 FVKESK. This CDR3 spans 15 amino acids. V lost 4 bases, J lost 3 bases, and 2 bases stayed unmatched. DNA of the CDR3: TGTGCCAGCAGCCGGCTAGCGGGAGGCTACAATGAGCAGTTCTTC. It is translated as CASSRLAGGYNEQFF.

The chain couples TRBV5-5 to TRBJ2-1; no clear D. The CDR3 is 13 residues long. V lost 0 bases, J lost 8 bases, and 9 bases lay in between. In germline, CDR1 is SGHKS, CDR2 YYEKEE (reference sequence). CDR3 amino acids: CASSLGSMDEQFF. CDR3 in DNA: TGTGCCAGCAGCTTGGGTAGCATGGATGAGCAGTTCTTC.

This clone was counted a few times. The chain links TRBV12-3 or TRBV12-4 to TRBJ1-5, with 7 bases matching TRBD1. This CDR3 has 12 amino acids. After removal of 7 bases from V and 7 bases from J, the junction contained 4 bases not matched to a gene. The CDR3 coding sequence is TGTGCCAGCAACACCAGGGGGCAGCCCCAGCATTTT. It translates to CASNTRGQPQHF.

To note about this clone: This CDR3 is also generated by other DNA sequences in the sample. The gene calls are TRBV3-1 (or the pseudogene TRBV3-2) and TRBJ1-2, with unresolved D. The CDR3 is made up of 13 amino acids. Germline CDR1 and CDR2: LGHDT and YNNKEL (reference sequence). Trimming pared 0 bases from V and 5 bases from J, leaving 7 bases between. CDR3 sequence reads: CASSQDPRYGYTF. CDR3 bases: TGTGCCAGCAGCCAAGATCCCAGATATGGCTACACCTTC.

Here the CDR3 reads CASSAPGTGWGNSGEDEQFF. DNA for the CDR3: TGTGCCAGCAGCGCTCCCGGGACAGGGTGGGGCAATAGCGGGGAGGATGAGCAGTTCTTC. V gene TRBV13 combines with J gene TRBJ2-1, with D possibly TRBD1 on 9 matching bases. V lost 5 bases, J lost 8 bases, and 34 bases lay in between. CDR1 and CDR2 from the germline V gene are PRHDT and FYEKMQ (reference sequence). The CDR3 is made up of 20 amino acids.

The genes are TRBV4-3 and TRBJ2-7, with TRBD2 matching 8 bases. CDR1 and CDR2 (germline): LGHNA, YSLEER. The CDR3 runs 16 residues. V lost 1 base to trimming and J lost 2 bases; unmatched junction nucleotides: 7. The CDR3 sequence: CASSQAISGSTYEQYF. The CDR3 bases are TGCGCCAGCAGCCAAGCGATCAGCGGGAGCACCTACGAGCAGTACTTC.

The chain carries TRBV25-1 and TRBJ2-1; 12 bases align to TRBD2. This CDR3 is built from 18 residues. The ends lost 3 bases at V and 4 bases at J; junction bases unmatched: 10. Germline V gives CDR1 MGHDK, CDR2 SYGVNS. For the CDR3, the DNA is TGTGCCAGCAGTGACCGTCTAGCGGGAGGGCAATTGTACAATGAGCAGTTCTTC. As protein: CASSDRLAGGQLYNEQFF.

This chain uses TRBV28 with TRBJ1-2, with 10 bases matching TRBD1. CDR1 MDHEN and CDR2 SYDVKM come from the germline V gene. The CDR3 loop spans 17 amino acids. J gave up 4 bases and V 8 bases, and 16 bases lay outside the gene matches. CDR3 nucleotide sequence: TGTGCCAGCCGACCTGTGACAGGGGGCAAGGGGACCTATGGCTACACCTTC. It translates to CASRPVTGGKGTYGYTF.

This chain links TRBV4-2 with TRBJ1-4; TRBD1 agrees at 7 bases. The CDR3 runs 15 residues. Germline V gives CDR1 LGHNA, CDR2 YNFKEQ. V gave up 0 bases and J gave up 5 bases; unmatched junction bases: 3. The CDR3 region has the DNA TGTGCCAGCAGCCAAGATGGACAGGTGAATGAAAAACTGTTTTTT. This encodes CASSQDGQVNEKLFF.

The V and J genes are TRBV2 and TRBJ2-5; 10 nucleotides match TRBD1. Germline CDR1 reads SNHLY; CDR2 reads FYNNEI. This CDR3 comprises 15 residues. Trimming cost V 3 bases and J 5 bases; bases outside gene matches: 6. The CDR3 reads CASSDETGGRETQYF. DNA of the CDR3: TGTGCCAGCAGTGATGAGACAGGGGGCCGGGAGACCCAGTACTTC.

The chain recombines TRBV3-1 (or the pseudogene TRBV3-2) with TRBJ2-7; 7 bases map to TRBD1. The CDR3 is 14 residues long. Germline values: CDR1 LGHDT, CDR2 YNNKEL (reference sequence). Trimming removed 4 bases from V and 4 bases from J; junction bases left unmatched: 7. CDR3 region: CASSLTGERYEQYF. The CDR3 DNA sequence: TGTGCCAGCAGCCTTACAGGGGAGAGATACGAGCAGTACTTC.

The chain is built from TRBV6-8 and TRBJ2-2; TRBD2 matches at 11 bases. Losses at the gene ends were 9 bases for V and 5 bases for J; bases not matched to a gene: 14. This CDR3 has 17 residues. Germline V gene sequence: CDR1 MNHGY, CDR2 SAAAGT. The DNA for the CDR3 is TGTGCCAGATACCCATTTCGGGCTAGCGGGAGGACCGGGGAGCTGTTTTTT. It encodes CARYPFRASGRTGELFF.

CDR3 loop: CASSSPGTSGYNEQFF. The CDR3 DNA is TGCGCCAGCAGCTCCCCCGGGACTAGCGGATACAATGAGCAGTTCTTC. This chain links TRBV5-1 with TRBJ2-1; 11 positions agree with TRBD2. The J segment lost 4 bases and the V segment lost 3 bases, leaving 6 bases of the junction unmatched. In germline, CDR1 is SGHRS, CDR2 YFSETQ. CDR3 length: 16 residues.